In its sample, the clone carrying this TCR beta chain was seen a few times. These data are taken from a study of sequential checkpoint blockade in melanoma. The data were produced by immunoSEQ multiplex PCR, yet TCRdb's version contains in-frame clones alone and is incomplete. Of about 12,000 clones in the sample, over 60% are singletons; the top ten hold 22%. Treatment here: randomized to nivolumab then ipilimumab (arm A) or the reverse (arm B). Patients had received no earlier DNA-damaging chemotherapy. The V gene end was trimmed by 2 bases and the J gene end by 4 bases; junction bases not matched to a gene: 14. CDR1 is SGHDT, CDR2 YYEEEE, per germline. This CDR3 contains 17 residues.

The chain is built from TRBV5-6 and TRBJ1-2, with 7 bases matching TRBD1. This specimen consisted of CD8+ T cells sorted from blood (inferred from file names), obtained from a patient given nivolumab and ipilimumab in sequence. This TCR was sampled from a human donor with melanoma. CDR3 in amino acids: CASSLLFEGAHGYGYTF. CDR3 DNA sequence: TGTGCCAGCAGCTTACTGTTTGAGGGGGCGCACGGCTATGGCTACACCTTC.